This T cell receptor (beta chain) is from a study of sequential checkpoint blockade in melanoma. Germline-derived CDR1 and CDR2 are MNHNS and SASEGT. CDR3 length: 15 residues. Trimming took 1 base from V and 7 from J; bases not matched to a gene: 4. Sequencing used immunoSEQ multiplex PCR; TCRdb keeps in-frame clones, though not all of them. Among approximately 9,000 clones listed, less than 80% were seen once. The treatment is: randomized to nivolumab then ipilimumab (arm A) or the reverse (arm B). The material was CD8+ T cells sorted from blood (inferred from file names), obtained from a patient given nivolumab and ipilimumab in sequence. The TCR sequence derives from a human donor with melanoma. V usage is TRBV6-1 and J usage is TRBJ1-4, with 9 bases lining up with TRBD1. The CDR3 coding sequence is TGTGCCAGCAGTGAAGGTGGGACAGGGAGTGAAAAACTGTTTTTT. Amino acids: CASSEGGTGSEKLFF.